Sequencing of this TCR beta chain was carried out in a study of cytomegalovirus exposure and HLA in healthy donors. In its sample, this clone was seen a few times. The method was immunoSEQ multiplex PCR; TCRdb's version includes in-frame clones alone and lacks a portion of them. The table shows 200,000 or so clones, with 70% to 90% occurring only once. CDR1 is GTSNPN, CDR2 SVGIG, per germline (reference sequence). Trimming stripped 1 base from V and 6 bases from J, with 12 bases between. The CDR3 sequence is 13 residues long. This sequence joins TRBV30 and TRBJ1-2; maybe TRBD1 (6 bases). Sequences were obtained from PBMCs. This receptor was identified in a woman aged 18-35 years in good health and CMV-seronegative. The DNA for the CDR3 is TGTGCCTGGAGTGAACAGGGTTTCGATGGCTACACCTTC. Amino acid sequence: CAWSEQGFDGYTF. Full variable domain (missing parts from reference TRBV30 and TRBJ1-2): SQTIHQWPATLVQPVGSPLSLECTVEGTSNPNLYWYRQAAGRGLQLLFYSVGIGQISSEVPQNLSASRPQDRQFILSSKKLLLSDSGFYLCAWSEQGFDGYTFGSGTRLTVV.